Reported below is one TCR beta chain. Its antigen is undetermined. Treatment reported: 19 received Ad26.COV2.S at low or high dose, single or two shots; several received placebo; per-sample allocation not given. The study sampled participants on day 63 after the first vaccine or placebo injection. This record belongs to a study of Ad26.COV2.S vaccination and SARS-CoV-2 variants. The study, taken as a whole, reports: Possible underestimation of total T cell responses by the TCR breadth and depth analyses was noted.

Trimming left V 3 bases short and J 8 bases short, with 13 bases between. The CDR3 extends over 13 amino acids. The V gene's germline CDR1 is LNHDA and CDR2 SQIVND (reference sequence). Sequenced by immunoSEQ multiplex PCR; TCRdb stores in-frame clones only, minus some. The sample has fewer than 500,000 clones; 75% to 95% are singletons. V and J are TRBV19 and TRBJ1-2, with D uncertain. The receptor was isolated from a person between 18 and 59 years old who received the Ad26.COV2.S COVID-19 vaccine or a placebo. The sequencing here drew on peripheral blood, taken in a trial of Ad26.COV2.S vaccine versus placebo. CDR3 nucleotide sequence: TGTGCCAGTAGTATCGTTAGGGAGGACGGCTACACCTTC. This gives the protein CASSIVREDGYTF.